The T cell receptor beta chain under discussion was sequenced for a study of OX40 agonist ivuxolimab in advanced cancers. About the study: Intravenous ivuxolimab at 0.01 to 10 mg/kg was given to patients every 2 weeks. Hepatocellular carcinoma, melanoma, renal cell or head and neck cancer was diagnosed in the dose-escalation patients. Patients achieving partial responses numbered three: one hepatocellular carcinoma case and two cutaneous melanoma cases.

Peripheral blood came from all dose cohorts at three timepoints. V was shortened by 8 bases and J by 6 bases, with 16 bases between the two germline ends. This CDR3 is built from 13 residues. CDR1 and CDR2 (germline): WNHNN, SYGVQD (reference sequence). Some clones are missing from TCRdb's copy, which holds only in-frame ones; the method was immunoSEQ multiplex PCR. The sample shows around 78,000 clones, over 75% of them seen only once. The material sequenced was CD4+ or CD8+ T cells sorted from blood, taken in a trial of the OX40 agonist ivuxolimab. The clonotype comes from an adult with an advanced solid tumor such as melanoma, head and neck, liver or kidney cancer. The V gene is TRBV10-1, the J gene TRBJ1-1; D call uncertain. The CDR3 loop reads CASAPSSYSEAFF. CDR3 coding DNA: TGCGCCAGCGCCCCCTCCTCTTATTCTGAAGCTTTCTTT.